The entry below gives a single TCR beta chain sequence along with its context. Its target is unknown. Trimming removed 4 bases from V and 1 base from J, with 12 bases in between. CDR1 and CDR2 from the germline V gene are SGHRS and YFSETQ. This CDR3 region has 15 residues. Study findings and constraints: Larger-cohort validation covered only one TCR beta V-J rearrangement. Tumor Tregs overlapped most with tumor, then blood, naive CD4+ cells.

Purified naive CD4+ T cells were depleted of CD25+ Tregs. Semi-nested PCR with Nested Universal Primer A followed constant-region reverse priming of full-length variable regions. One entry per CDR3 protein, called by TCRdb with MiXCR from the 5' RACE reads. The repertoire holds about 54,000 distinct CDR3 sequences, with roughly 18% as singletons. The sequencing input was naive CD4+ T cells sorted from blood. Stated subset: naive CD4+ T cells, CD4+CD45RA+CD25-. The TCR originated in a female donor with breast cancer. The chain couples TRBV5-1 to TRBJ2-1; D is possibly TRBD2 (6 bases). The CDR3 spells CASSQLAYSYNEQFF. For the CDR3, the DNA is TGCGCCAGCAGCCAGCTAGCGTATTCCTACAATGAGCAGTTCTTC.